This TCR beta chain was captured in a study of blood T cells in healthy people across ages. The use of a sample-barcoded 5' primer and a J-beta primer mix characterized a second PCR of roughly 6 to 11 cycles. TCRdb used MiXCR to reprocess the 5' RACE reads, holding one entry per CDR3 protein. Among hundreds of thousands of distinct CDR3 sequences listed, 40% to 50% were seen once. The germline V and J ends were trimmed by 3 bases and 0 bases, with 15 bases remaining between them. The CDR3 is made up of 16 amino acids. The V and J genes are TRBV12-3 or TRBV12-4 and TRBJ2-7; D may match TRBD1 or TRBD2 (5 bases each). The source is a man older than 75 in good health. Sequencing used blood. CDR3 sequence reads: CASSLNEGLRSYEQYF. Written as DNA, the CDR3 is TGTGCCAGCAGTTTGAACGAGGGGCTCCGCTCCTACGAGCAGTACTTC.